The 8 T cell receptor beta chains below all came from one sample that was sequenced in a study of CD8 T cells in Susac syndrome. RNA, at about 0.5 to 1 ug, was reverse transcribed with random hexamers. TCRdb recomputed calls from the immunoSEQ multiplex PCR reads with MiXCR, one row per CDR3 protein. The sample carries around 120,000 distinct CDR3 sequences, around 94% recorded once. The sample consisted of CD4+ T cells from PBMCs. Every receptor here comes from a human donor with multiple sclerosis.

J is TRBJ1-5 and V is TRBV6-5, with D possibly matching TRBD1 (5 bases). Per the germline V gene, CDR1 is MNHEY and CDR2 is SVGAGI. CDR3 length equals 13 residues. The ends were cut back, 8 bases at V and 1 base at J, with 9 bases in the middle. The CDR3 is CASGGVSNQPQHF. CDR3 in DNA: TGTGCCAGCGGGGGGGTGAGCAATCAGCCCCAGCATTTT.

The chain employs TRBV6-6 and TRBJ1-2; 8 bases match TRBD1. With V trimmed by 5 bases and J by 1 base, 9 bases remained unmatched. The CDR3 spans 16 residues. Germline lookup yields CDR1 MNHNY and CDR2 SVGAGI (reference sequence). The CDR3 spells CASSRMDREDNYGYTF. CDR3 bases: TGTGCCAGCAGTCGGATGGACAGGGAAGATAACTATGGCTACACCTTC.

The chain is built from TRBV12-3 or TRBV12-4 and TRBJ2-5; TRBD1 agrees at 9 bases. V trimming: 6 bases; J trimming: 7 bases; junction bases outside the gene matches: 12. The CDR3 length is 15 residues. As DNA, the CDR3 is TGTGCCAGCAGGTCCGGGACAGGGACCCTCGGGACCCAGTACTTC. Translated, it gives CASRSGTGTLGTQYF.

The count of this clonotype is one. The chain employs TRBV19 and TRBJ2-1, with D unresolved. The CDR3 spans 13 residues. CDR1 and CDR2 (germline): LNHDA, SQIVND (reference sequence). Between the trimmed V and J ends, which lost 5 bases and 6 bases, there was a span of 11 bases. For the CDR3, the DNA is TGTGCCAGTAGTCTCTCCCCCCCCAATGAGCAGTTCTTC. Its protein is CASSLSPPNEQFF.

Turning to this clonotype: The germline gene is not matched at one end of the junction; a read error may be the cause. V is TRBV4-1 and J is TRBJ1-2; D is possibly TRBD1 (5 bases). The CDR3 runs 12 residues. CDR1 is MGHRA, CDR2 YSYEKL, per germline. The DNA of the CDR3 is TGCGCCAGCAGCCAAGTCCAGGGACGCTATACCTTC. Protein sequence: CASSQVQGRYTF.

This chain joins TRBV9 and TRBJ1-1, with D tentatively TRBD1 (5 bases). Between the trimmed V and J ends, which lost 3 bases and 1 base, there was a span of 10 bases. Germline loops: CDR1 SGDLS, CDR2 YYNGEE. The length of the CDR3 is 14 residues. In DNA, the CDR3 is TGTGCCAGCAGCGCCCTTGGGGGGAACACTGAAGCTTTCTTT. As protein: CASSALGGNTEAFF.

Here the CDR3 DNA reads TGTGCCAGCAGCCCCACCCAAGGTGGGACAGATACGCAGTATTTT. It translates to CASSPTQGGTDTQYF. The chain uses TRBV6-1 and TRBJ2-3; no clear D gene. Germline values: CDR1 MNHNS, CDR2 SASEGT. The V end was cut by 6 bases, the J end by 3 bases, with 16 bases between. This CDR3 spans 15 amino acids.

This chain connects TRBV4-1 to TRBJ1-5; 7 nucleotides match TRBD1. The CDR3 spans 15 residues. J lost 3 bases, V lost 4 bases, and 6 bases had no gene match. Per germline, CDR1 MGHRA and CDR2 YSYEKL. This CDR3 reads CASSPPGQLNQPQHF. CDR3 nucleotides: TGCGCCAGCAGCCCCCCGGGACAGCTCAATCAGCCCCAGCATTTT.